The TCR beta chain under discussion was sequenced for a study of blood T cell repertoires in COVID-19. Background on the study: COVID-19 samples from acute and convalescent phases originated in the United States, Italy and Spain. PBMCs, B-cell-depleted T cells, or T cells were the source of the cDNA or gDNA that made up the material.

The table came from immunoSEQ multiplex PCR; TCRdb's copy has only in-frame clones and leaves some out. The sample consists of over 150,000 clones, around three quarters of them appearing once. Germline CDR1 ENHRY, CDR2 SYGVKD. This CDR3 region has 13 residues. With 3 bases removed from V and 5 bases from J, the gap between germline ends came to 10 bases. The J gene is TRBJ2-5, the V gene TRBV10-3, with D perhaps matching TRBD1 (5 bases). Sequencing input: peripheral blood. The receptor was isolated from a man older than 75 with acute or convalescent COVID-19. The CDR3 nucleotides read TGTGCCATCAGTGATGGTCAGGGTGAGACCCAGTACTTC. Translated: CAISDGQGETQYF.